This TCR beta chain was found in a study of blood T cell repertoires in COVID-19. Study context: Sites in the United States, Italy and Spain provided acute and convalescent COVID-19 samples.

This CDR3 has 16 amino acids. The V segment lost 6 bases and the J segment 4 bases; nucleotides outside the gene matches: 8. Germline CDR1 is MDHEN and CDR2 is SYDVKM. How the authors handled the data: Scientists estimated how many nucleated cells there were by amplifying reference gene primers. Data came from immunoSEQ multiplex PCR; TCRdb stores just in-frame clones and leaves some out. The V and J calls and clone size were taken over from that table, and D and trimming were inferred from the DNA. Altogether roughly 150,000 clones are present, approximately 84% being singletons, with the ten largest covering around 8%.

The sample comprised peripheral blood. The TCR originated in a human donor in a cohort sampled during active COVID-19. V usage is TRBV28 and J usage is TRBJ2-1; 11 nucleotides match TRBD2. CDR3 region: CASRRPGLADYNEQFF. CDR3 DNA: TGTGCCAGCAGGCGCCCGGGACTAGCGGATTACAATGAGCAGTTCTTC.